This T cell receptor beta chain stems from a study of blood T cell repertoires in COVID-19. Study overall: Italy, Spain and the United States were the sources of the convalescent and acute COVID-19 samples. T cells, B-cell-depleted T cells, or PBMCs provided the cDNA or gDNA that served as material.

Germline CDR1 LGHDT, CDR2 YNNKEL (reference sequence). The CDR3 sequence is 16 residues long. J lost 3 bases, V lost 6 bases, and 9 bases had no gene match. In the original analysis: Counts of nucleated cells, estimated from reference gene primer amplification, were obtained. Sequenced by immunoSEQ multiplex PCR; TCRdb stores in-frame clones only, minus some. V, J and clone size are taken as reported in that table, and D and trimming were inferred from the DNA itself. Here the sample spans roughly 110,000 clones, roughly 90% being singletons. This clone has just a few counts. Input material: peripheral blood. The source of this sequence is a man between 35 and 55 years old with active or convalescent COVID-19. This chain joins TRBV3-1 (or the pseudogene TRBV3-2) and TRBJ2-2; 8 bases are a match to TRBD1. The DNA for the CDR3 is TGTGCCAGCAGTTCTCCTCGGACAGGGCACACCGGGGAGCTGTTTTTT. Protein product: CASSSPRTGHTGELFF.